Each of the 17 T cell receptor beta chains below was sequenced from the same sample in a study of T cells in Graves' hyperthyroidism and ophthalmopathy (dated by TCRdb to about 2019). Libraries were prepared through multiplex PCR. The instrument was an Illumina HiSeq 2000. TCR beta CDR3 regions were amplified from RNA transcripts. The TCR CDR3 was subjected to a first round of RT-PCR using the HTBI primer set and the Qiagen OneStep RT-PCR kit. TCRdb reran the public reads through fastp at Q25 and MiXCR, keeping productive beta chains. Rows are combined by CDR3 protein, so each entry shows the most common genes and DNA. The sample includes approximately 400,000 distinct CDR3 sequences, with about 16% observed a single time. The ten largest clones add up to around a third of the sample. The sequenced material came from blood. The receptors derive from a woman aged 25-40 years with Graves' hyperthyroidism.

V gene TRBV15 combines with J gene TRBJ2-7; D is possibly TRBD1 or TRBD2 (5 bases each). In germline, CDR1 is LNHNV, CDR2 YYDKDF (reference sequence). This CDR3 has 13 amino acids. The V and J ends lost 1 base and 6 bases respectively, with 10 bases between them. This chain's CDR3 is CATSRVGAGEQYF. DNA for the CDR3: TGTGCCACCAGCAGAGTAGGGGCGGGCGAGCAGTACTTC.

A note on this clonotype: A much larger clone differs by one base, so this may be a read error. The J gene is TRBJ2-1, the V gene TRBV3-1; D is ambiguous. The CDR3 contains 12 residues. CDR1 is LGHDT and CDR2 is YNNKEL in the germline V gene (reference sequence). V was cut by 2 bases and J by 7 bases, with 6 bases left in between. Here the CDR3 DNA reads TGTGCCAGCAGCCAACTGGGGAATGAGCAGTTCTTC. This sequence encodes CASSQLGNEQFF.

Ten or more counts support this clonotype. The genes are TRBV12-3 or TRBV12-4 and TRBJ2-7, with 8 bases fitting TRBD1. Trimming removed 3 bases from V and 3 bases from J; junction bases left unmatched: 7. The CDR3 has 15 amino acids. CDR3 nucleotide sequence: TGTGCCAGCAGTTTGGGGACAGGCGTTGACTACGAGCAGTACTTC. Protein sequence: CASSLGTGVDYEQYF.

The V call is TRBV20-1, the J call TRBJ2-4; 7 nucleotides match TRBD1. The V gene's germline CDR1 is DFQATT and CDR2 SNEGSKA (reference sequence). The CDR3 is made up of 15 amino acids. V lost 4 bases, J lost 1 base, and 7 bases stayed unmatched. The CDR3 DNA reads as TGCAGTGCTACCTCCAGGGGGACGGCCAAAAACATTCAGTACTTC. Encoded protein: CSATSRGTAKNIQYF.

This clonotype has ten or more counts. CDR3 coding DNA: TGTGCCAGCAGTTTTACTGGGGCCGGGAACACTGAAGCTTTCTTT. Translation gives CASSFTGAGNTEAFF. This chain links TRBV12-3 or TRBV12-4 with TRBJ1-1, with D possibly matching TRBD1 (5 bases). The CDR3 is made up of 15 amino acids. Trimming stripped 3 bases from V and 1 base from J, with 12 bases between.

This chain joins TRBV2 and TRBJ1-4; 7 bases agree with TRBD1. Trimming at V came to 6 bases and at J to 4 bases, leaving 5 bases not matched to a gene. The CDR3 length is 14 residues. Germline lookup yields CDR1 SNHLY and CDR2 FYNNEI. The chain's CDR3 is CASSAGQINEKLFF. The CDR3 DNA is TGTGCCAGCAGCGCGGGACAGATTAATGAAAAACTGTTTTTT.

The chain employs TRBV28 and TRBJ1-3; D uncertain. CDR3 length: 14 amino acids. Trimming removed 5 bases at V and 2 bases at J, with 10 bases between. Per the germline V gene, CDR1 is MDHEN and CDR2 is SYDVKM. DNA for the CDR3: TGTGCCAGCAGTCCCGTGCCCCCTGGAAACACCATATATTTT. Protein product: CASSPVPPGNTIYF.

This clonotype was recorded a few times. The chain has TRBV20-1 and TRBJ2-7; no firm D call. This CDR3 region has 9 residues. Trimming pared 7 bases from V and 6 bases from J, leaving 7 bases between. CDR1 and CDR2 from the germline V gene are DFQATT and SNEGSKA (reference sequence). CDR3 nucleotide sequence: TGCAGTGTAGGCCCCGAGCAGTACTTC. This codes for CSVGPEQYF.

This clonotype was counted at least ten times. The chain employs TRBV11-2 and TRBJ1-5, with D hard to call. Germline CDR1 SGHAT, CDR2 FQNNGV. This CDR3 contains 16 residues. V dropped 7 bases and J dropped 3 bases, with 19 bases sitting between them. The CDR3 sequence is CASIIRVSSDNQPQHF. In DNA, the CDR3 is TGTGCCAGCATCATTAGGGTTTCTAGTGACAATCAGCCCCAGCATTTT.

The sample holds many counts of this clonotype. The J gene is TRBJ1-1, the V gene TRBV20-1; D perhaps matches TRBD1 (5 bases). The CDR3 contains 13 residues. Germline CDR1 reads DFQATT; CDR2 reads SNEGSKA (reference sequence). Trimming removed 2 bases from V and 1 base from J, with 8 bases in between. CDR3 DNA sequence: TGCAGTGCTAGACCGCAGGGGAACACTGAAGCTTTCTTT. As protein: CSARPQGNTEAFF.

This chain's CDR3 is CSARARDWTNEKLFF. The CDR3 region has the DNA TGCAGTGCTAGAGCCCGTGACTGGACTAATGAAAAACTGTTTTTT. This chain uses TRBV20-1 with TRBJ1-4; D gene ambiguous. The CDR3 spans 15 residues. Trimming left V 1 base short and J 2 bases short, with 11 bases between. The germline CDR1 and CDR2 sequences are DFQATT and SNEGSKA (reference sequence).

Ten or more counts support this clonotype. The chain recombines TRBV28 with TRBJ2-7, with a tentative D call TRBD1 (6 bases). The CDR3 loop spans 14 amino acids. V lost 3 bases, J lost 4 bases, and 13 bases lay in between. Germline V gives CDR1 MDHEN, CDR2 SYDVKM. CDR3 amino acids: CASSFSRGEYEQYF. CDR3 DNA: TGTGCCAGCAGTTTCTCCAGGGGTGAATACGAGCAGTACTTC. Full variable domain (outside the CDR3, taken from reference TRBV28 and TRBJ2-7): DVKVTQSSRYLVKRTGEKVFLECVQDMDHENMFWYRQDPGLGLRLIYFSYDVKMKEKGDIPEGYSVSREKKERFSLILESASTNQTSMYLCASSFSRGEYEQYFGPGTRLTVT.

A few counts support this clonotype. The chain is built from TRBV28 and TRBJ2-1; 9 nucleotides agree with TRBD2. The germline V gene has CDR1 MDHEN and CDR2 SYDVKM. V lost 3 bases, J lost 7 bases, and 7 bases stayed unmatched. This CDR3 contains 15 residues. The CDR3 region has the DNA TGTGCCAGCAGTTTGGCTAGCGGGACACGGAATGAGCAGTTCTTC. Translating it yields CASSLASGTRNEQFF.

This clonotype was counted only a few times. The chain links TRBV28 to TRBJ2-4; 8 nucleotides agree with TRBD1. Looked up from germline, CDR1 is MDHEN and CDR2 is SYDVKM. This CDR3 contains 19 residues. V shed 5 bases and J 1 base; nucleotides not matched to a gene: 16. CDR3 protein: CASSADRAPIDSAKNIQYF. The CDR3 DNA follows: TGTGCCAGCAGTGCGGACAGGGCCCCGATAGATTCGGCCAAAAACATTCAGTACTTC.

This clonotype was seen ten or more times. The rearrangement links TRBV11-2 to TRBJ2-7; D remains unclear. Trimming took 7 bases from V and 6 from J, leaving 22 bases between them. Germline V gives CDR1 SGHAT, CDR2 FQNNGV. The CDR3 has 15 residues. CDR3 nucleotide sequence: TGTGCCAGCACCCGATTGAATCTTACCCCGCTCGAGCAGTACTTC. It encodes CASTRLNLTPLEQYF.

This clonotype was recorded only once. A much more abundant neighbour one base away suggests this may be a read error. The V call is TRBV20-1, the J call TRBJ2-1; no reliable D call. There are 13 residues in the CDR3. Deletions cut 0 bases from V and 6 bases from J, with 9 bases between. Germline V gene sequence: CDR1 DFQATT, CDR2 SNEGSKA (reference sequence). The CDR3 protein is CSAREIYSNEQFF. The CDR3, as DNA: TGCAGTGCTAGAGAGATCTATTCCAATGAGCAGTTCTTC.

The chain is built from TRBV5-1 and TRBJ2-1, with a weak D call TRBD2 (6 bases). CDR1 is SGHRS and CDR2 is YFSETQ in the germline V gene. Deletions cut 2 bases from V and 4 bases from J, with 10 bases between. CDR3 size: 14 residues. In nucleotides, the CDR3 is TGCGCCAGCAGCTTAGCGGAGGGGTACAATGAGCAGTTCTTC. The encoded protein is CASSLAEGYNEQFF.